Listed below are T cell receptor beta chains from one sample, sequenced in a study of CD8 T cells in Susac syndrome. TCRdb re-called the immunoSEQ multiplex PCR reads with MiXCR, one entry per CDR3 protein. This sample has roughly 80,000 distinct CDR3 sequences, with 85% to 95% found just once. The sample consisted of CD4+ T cells from PBMCs. Receptors were obtained from a human donor with Susac syndrome. Each CDR3 is given with its conserved first and last residue. The D gene is left open where the match is weak. Not every row has a clone size; where given, it reads once, few, many or a size class.

CDR3aa: CASSYSRDISYEQYF
CDR3nt: TGTGCCAGCAGTTACTCCCGGGACATCTCCTACGAGCAGTACTTC
j_gene: TRBJ2-7
v_gene: TRBV6-6
d_gene: .
abundance: .

CDR3aa: CASSFLWGLLNTGELFF
CDR3nt: TGCGCCAGCAGCTTCCTTTGGGGACTCCTGAACACCGGGGAGCTGTTTTTT
j_gene: TRBJ2-2
v_gene: TRBV5-1
d_gene: .
abundance: .

CDR3aa: CAISTGDRDSPLHF
CDR3nt: TGTGCCATCTCAACCGGGGACAGGGATTCACCCCTCCACTTT
j_gene: TRBJ1-6
v_gene: TRBV2
d_gene: TRBD1
abundance: .

CDR3aa: CASSLMGGTEAFF
CDR3nt: TGTGCCAGCAGTTTAATGGGGGGCACTGAAGCTTTCTTT
j_gene: TRBJ1-1
v_gene: TRBV27
d_gene: .
abundance: few

CDR3aa: CSARDRATSGVTYEQYF
CDR3nt: TGCAGTGCTAGAGATCGAGCGACTAGCGGGGTTACCTACGAGCAGTACTTC
j_gene: TRBJ2-7
v_gene: TRBV20-1
d_gene: TRBD2
abundance: .

CDR3aa: CASRLVGGGNEQYF
CDR3nt: TGTGCCAGCCGATTGGTAGGGGGAGGGAACGAGCAGTACTTC
j_gene: TRBJ2-7
v_gene: TRBV5-4
d_gene: .
abundance: .

CDR3aa: CASPSGVRLAGPYNEQFF
CDR3nt: TGTGCCAGCCCCTCAGGGGTCAGACTAGCGGGACCCTACAATGAGCAGTTCTTC
j_gene: TRBJ2-1
v_gene: TRBV7-4
d_gene: TRBD2
abundance: .

CDR3aa: CASSSPRFGNQPQHF
CDR3nt: TGTGCCAGCAGTTCCCCCAGGTTCGGGAATCAGCCCCAGCATTTT
j_gene: TRBJ1-5
v_gene: TRBV6-2/TRBV6-3
d_gene: .
abundance: .

CDR3aa: CSARTSGSSYNEQFF
CDR3nt: TGCAGCGCCCGGACTAGCGGGAGCTCCTACAATGAGCAGTTCTTC
j_gene: TRBJ2-1
v_gene: TRBV29-1
d_gene: TRBD2
abundance: .

CDR3aa: CASSIRLEGIYGYTF
CDR3nt: TGTGCCAGTAGTATACGGTTGGAGGGTATCTATGGCTACACCTTC
j_gene: TRBJ1-2
v_gene: TRBV19
d_gene: .
abundance: .

CDR3aa: CASSQDRIRASGRGETQYF
CDR3nt: TGCGCCAGCAGCCAAGACAGGATTAGGGCTAGCGGGAGGGGAGAGACCCAGTACTTC
j_gene: TRBJ2-5
v_gene: TRBV4-3
d_gene: TRBD2
abundance: .

CDR3aa: CASSQEATRWETQYF
CDR3nt: TGTGCCAGCAGCCAAGAAGCAACCCGATGGGAGACCCAGTACTTC
j_gene: TRBJ2-5
v_gene: TRBV14
d_gene: .
abundance: .